The 3 T cell receptor beta chains in this list originate from one sample, sequenced in a study of shared clonotypes between healthy human individuals. Profiling relied on immunoSEQ multiplex PCR, and the TCRdb table lists in-frame clones only, not all of them. The sample has about 2.4 million clones, 93% seen once. Sequencing was carried out using naive CD4+ T cells from PBMCs. Noted subset: CD45RA+ positively selected. Receptor source: a man aged 18 to 35 in good health. Some clones in this sample may be carry-over from other donors' samples.

This clone occurred once. The chain links TRBV5-5 to TRBJ1-1; no reliable D call. Germline CDR1 is SGHKS and CDR2 is YYEKEE (reference sequence). This CDR3 region has 14 residues. The V and J ends lost 6 bases and 1 base respectively, with 13 bases between them. For the CDR3, the DNA is TGTGCCAGCACCCATTTTTCGGGGAACACTGAAGCTTTCTTT. Translating gives CASTHFSGNTEAFF.

The chain uses TRBV18 and TRBJ2-5; TRBD2 aligns across 7 bases. V lost 0 bases, J lost 3 bases, and 4 bases stayed unmatched. CDR1 is KGHSH and CDR2 is LQKENI in the germline V gene. The CDR3 consists of 15 residues. DNA for the CDR3: TGTGCCAGCTCACCACCGAGCGGGGTCGAAGAGACCCAGTACTTC. Translated: CASSPPSGVEETQYF.

This clone occurred once. The J gene is TRBJ2-2, the V gene TRBV7-2, with D hard to call. CDR3 length: 14 amino acids. CDR1 is SGHTA, CDR2 FQGNSA, per germline. V was shortened by 4 bases and J by 6 bases, with 12 bases between the two germline ends. The CDR3 sequence: CASSSVVSAGELFF. The DNA for the CDR3 is TGTGCCAGCAGCTCCGTAGTATCTGCCGGGGAGCTGTTTTTT. Filled out from reference TRBV7-2 and TRBJ2-2, the complete variable domain reads GAGVSQSPSNKVTEKGKDVELRCDPISGHTALYWYRQSLGQGLEFLIYFQGNSAPDKSGLPSDRFSAERTGGSVSTLTIQRTQQEDSAVYLCASSSVVSAGELFFGEGSRLTVL.